This TCR beta chain came from a study of cytomegalovirus exposure and HLA in healthy donors. Whole-study results and caveats: The study flagged 150 to 200 TCR beta chains as cytomegalovirus-associated. Earlier analysis found most TCR beta V segments productive about 87% or about 30% of the time. Among immune exposure information, only CMV serostatus was available. 87-base-pair reads could not separate some V segments, including TRBV6-2 and TRBV6-3.

This clone was picked up one time. What it binds is not known. The PCR employed 60 Vbeta primers together with 13 Jbeta primers. Here immunoSEQ multiplex PCR was the method, and the copy in TCRdb shows in-frame clones only, minus some. This sample has some 170,000 clones, with about four fifths found just once. The J segment lost 1 base and the V segment lost 4 bases, leaving 4 bases of the junction unmatched. The CDR3 runs 14 residues. CDR1 and CDR2 (germline): SGHDT, YYEEEE. Material for sequencing was PBMCs. The chain carries TRBV5-6 and TRBJ2-7, with 8 bases identical to TRBD2. This clonotype originated in a woman younger than 35 in good health and CMV-seropositive. The CDR3 DNA sequence: TGTGCCAGCAGCAATAGCGGGGAATCCTACGAGCAGTACTTC. Amino acids: CASSNSGESYEQYF.